This TCR beta chain was recovered during a study of CD8+CD57+ T cells in acquired aplastic anemia. The CDR3 spans 16 residues. Germline V gene sequence: CDR1 LNHNV, CDR2 YYDKDF (reference sequence). Sequencing involved patients with CD8+CD57+ cell expansion previously shown by flow cytometry. Worth noting for this clonotype: One end of the junction fails to match germline, which may point to a read error.

Both TCR beta VDJ combination and CDR3 sequence profiling were carried out. Genomic DNA was the template for this profiling. Each CDR3 protein gets one entry after TCRdb re-called the reads with MiXCR. The sample contains about 170,000 distinct CDR3 sequences, around 50% of which appear only once. The TCR comes from a human donor with aplastic anemia. The specimen was sorted CD4+, CD8+, or CD8+CD57+ T cells (not recorded which) from PBMCs. The rearrangement links TRBV15 to TRBJ2-2; D is perhaps TRBD2 (6 bases). The CDR3 DNA follows: TGTGCCACCAGCAAACGACTAGTATCCGACACCGGGGAGCTGTTCTTT. Its protein is CATSKRLVSDTGELFF. Complete variable domain (other parts from reference TRBV15 and TRBJ2-2): DAMVIQNPRYQVTQFGKPVTLSCSQTLNHNVMYWYQQKSSQAPKLLFHYYDKDFNNEADTPDNFQSRRPNTSFCFLDIRSPGLGDTAMYLCATSKRLVSDTGELFFGEGSRLTVL.